What follows are 7 T cell receptor beta chains derived from one specimen sequenced in a study. From the 5' RACE reads, TCRdb called clonotypes with MiXCR, one entry per CDR3 protein. The sample has about 7,000 distinct CDR3 sequences, about 50% seen once; the top ten hold 3%. Sequencing was performed on naive CD4+ T cells sorted from a lymph node. This sample's subset: naive CD4+ T cells, CD4+CD45RA+CD25-. The source of these receptors is a female donor with breast cancer.

This chain connects TRBV6-5 to TRBJ1-3; D gene uncertain. Deletions cut 2 bases from V and 4 bases from J, with 6 bases between. Germline CDR1 and CDR2: MNHEY and SVGAGI. The CDR3 sequence is 13 residues long. The CDR3 DNA reads as TGTGCCAGCAGTTACGGACCGGGAAACACCATATATTTT. It yields the protein CASSYGPGNTIYF.

This clonotype has more than one count but fewer than ten. The chain employs TRBV20-1 and TRBJ2-1; D ambiguous. Germline CDR1 is DFQATT and CDR2 is SNEGSKA (reference sequence). V was clipped by 3 bases and J by 1 base, with 4 bases between them. This CDR3 is built from 12 residues. The CDR3 reads CSARRSYNEQFF. The CDR3, as DNA: TGCAGTGCTAGGAGATCCTACAATGAGCAGTTCTTC.

The chain couples TRBV6-1 to TRBJ2-3; no definite D call. The CDR3 has 18 residues. Germline loops: CDR1 MNHNS, CDR2 SASEGT. V gave up 0 bases and J gave up 4 bases, with 20 bases separating them. The CDR3 DNA reads TGTGCCAGCAGTGAAGCGATAACCAGTGCGGCCGTGTCAGATACGCAGTATTTT. It codes for CASSEAITSAAVSDTQYF.

The rearrangement links TRBV12-3 or TRBV12-4 to TRBJ2-7; D gene uncertain. This CDR3 has 13 residues. The ends were cut back, 2 bases at V and 6 bases at J, with 11 bases in the middle. The CDR3 sequence: CASSLSRDGEQYF. For the CDR3, the DNA is TGTGCCAGCAGTTTATCCAGAGATGGCGAGCAGTACTTC.

This clonotype was counted only a few times. V gene TRBV7-3 combines with J gene TRBJ2-1; D tentatively reads TRBD1 or TRBD2 (7 bases each). V lost 6 bases and J lost 9, with 15 bases in between. The CDR3 contains 13 residues. CDR1 and CDR2 from the germline V gene are SGHTA and FQGTGA. CDR3 region: CASRTTGEGEQFF. As DNA, the CDR3 is TGTGCCAGCAGAACAACAGGGGAGGGTGAGCAGTTCTTC. The variable domain in full, completed from reference TRBV7-3 and TRBJ2-1, reads GAGVSQTPSNKVTEKGKYVELRCDPISGHTALYWYRQSLGQGPEFLIYFQGTGAADDSGLPNDRFFAVRPEGSVSTLKIQRTERGDSAVYLCASRTTGEGEQFFGPGTRLTVL.

CDR3 in amino acids: CASSLGLGSDEQYF. The CDR3, as DNA: TGCGCCAGCAGCTTGGGTCTAGGGTCGGACGAGCAGTACTTC. The V call is TRBV5-1, the J call TRBJ2-7, with D hard to call. Trimming took 0 bases from V and 5 from J, leaving 12 bases between them. The CDR3 totals 14 residues. Germline CDR1 SGHRS, CDR2 YFSETQ.

Only a few counts were recorded for this clonotype. CDR3 sequence reads: CASSNPTGLSDSYEQYF. CDR3 DNA: TGTGCCAGCAGCAACCCGACAGGGCTAAGCGACTCCTACGAGCAGTACTTC. The chain employs TRBV4-2 and TRBJ2-7, with 7 nucleotides matching TRBD1. CDR1 and CDR2 from the germline V gene are LGHNA and YNFKEQ. The V segment lost 5 bases and the J segment 0 bases; nucleotides outside the gene matches: 13. The CDR3 has 17 amino acids.